Given below is one TCR beta chain in context. This entry is derived from a study of blood T cell repertoires in COVID-19. Germline V gives CDR1 SGHDT, CDR2 YYEEEE. Trimming took off 0 bases at V and 8 bases at J, with 16 bases between the two ends. The CDR3 is 15 amino acids. How the authors handled the data: Cell counts per sample came from amplifying reference gene primers. Generated by immunoSEQ multiplex PCR, the TCRdb table keeps only in-frame clones and is missing some. V and J calls and clone size follow that table, whereas D and trimming were derived from the DNA. The data hold approximately 180,000 clones, with around 80% observed a single time. Cohort placement rested on clinical history that participants reported themselves.

The sequenced sample was PBMCs or T cells enriched from blood (not recorded which). This TCR derives from a woman aged 45-65 years who had recovered from COVID-19. This chain joins TRBV5-6 and TRBJ2-3; D possibly corresponds to TRBD1 (7 bases). The CDR3 region has the DNA TGTGCCAGCAGCTTGGCGGGCCAGGGGGGTGGTACGCAGTATTTT. This sequence encodes CASSLAGQGGGTQYF.